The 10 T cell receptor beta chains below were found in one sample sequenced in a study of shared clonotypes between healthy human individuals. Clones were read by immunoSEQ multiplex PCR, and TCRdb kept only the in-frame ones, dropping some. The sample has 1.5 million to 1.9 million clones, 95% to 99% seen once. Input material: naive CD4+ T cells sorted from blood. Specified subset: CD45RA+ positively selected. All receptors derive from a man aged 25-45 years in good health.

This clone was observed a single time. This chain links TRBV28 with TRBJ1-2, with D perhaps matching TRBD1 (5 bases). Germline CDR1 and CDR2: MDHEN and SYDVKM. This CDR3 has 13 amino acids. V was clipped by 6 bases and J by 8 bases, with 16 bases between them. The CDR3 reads CASSPPHGGGYTF. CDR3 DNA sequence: TGTGCCAGCAGCCCCCCCCATGGGGGGGGCTACACCTTC.

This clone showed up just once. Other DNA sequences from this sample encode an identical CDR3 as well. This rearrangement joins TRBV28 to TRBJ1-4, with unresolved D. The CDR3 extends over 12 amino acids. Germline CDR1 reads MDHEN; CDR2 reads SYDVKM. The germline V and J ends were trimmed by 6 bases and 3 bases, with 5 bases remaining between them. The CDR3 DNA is TGTGCCAGCAGACAGTCTAATGAAAAACTGTTTTTT. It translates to CASRQSNEKLFF.

The CDR3: CASSFEGNGYGYTF. For the CDR3, the DNA is TGTGCCAGCTCCTTCGAGGGGAACGGCTATGGCTACACCTTC. V is TRBV2 and J is TRBJ1-2; D is possibly TRBD1 (5 bases). The CDR3 runs 14 residues. Trimming removed 8 bases at V and 4 bases at J, with 17 bases between. Germline V gene sequence: CDR1 SNHLY, CDR2 FYNNEI.

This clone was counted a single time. CDR3 residues: CASRKIQGGYNEQFF. The CDR3 bases are TGTGCCAGCAGGAAAATCCAGGGGGGCTACAATGAGCAGTTCTTC. The chain uses TRBV28 and TRBJ2-1, with a tentative D call TRBD1 (7 bases). V gave up 6 bases and J gave up 3 bases, with 15 bases separating them. In germline, CDR1 is MDHEN, CDR2 SYDVKM. The CDR3 loop spans 15 amino acids.

The CDR3 loop is CASSLGGGLFYNEQFF. The CDR3 DNA reads as TGTGCCAGCAGCTTAGGAGGAGGGTTGTTTTACAATGAGCAGTTCTTC. V gene TRBV11-2 combines with J gene TRBJ2-1, with D possibly matching TRBD2 (6 bases). This CDR3 comprises 16 residues. With 1 base removed from V and 4 bases from J, the gap between germline ends came to 14 bases. The V gene's germline CDR1 is SGHAT and CDR2 FQNNGV.

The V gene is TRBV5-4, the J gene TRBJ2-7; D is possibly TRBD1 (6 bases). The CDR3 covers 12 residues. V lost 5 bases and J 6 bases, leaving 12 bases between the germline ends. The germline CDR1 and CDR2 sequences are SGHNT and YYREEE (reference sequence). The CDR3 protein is CASSYDRLEQYF. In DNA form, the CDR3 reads TGTGCCAGCAGTTATGACAGGCTCGAGCAGTACTTC.

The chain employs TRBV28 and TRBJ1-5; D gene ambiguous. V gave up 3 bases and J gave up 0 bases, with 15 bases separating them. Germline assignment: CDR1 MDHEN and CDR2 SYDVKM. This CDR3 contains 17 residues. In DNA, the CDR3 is TGTGCCAGCAGTTTGGGCCGATGGGGATTTAGCAATCAGCCCCAGCATTTT. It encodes CASSLGRWGFSNQPQHF.

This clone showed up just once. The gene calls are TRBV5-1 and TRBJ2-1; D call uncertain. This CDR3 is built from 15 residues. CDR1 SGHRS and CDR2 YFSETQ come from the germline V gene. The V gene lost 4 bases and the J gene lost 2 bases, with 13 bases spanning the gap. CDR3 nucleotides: TGCGCCAGCAGCAAGGTCCGAGACCCCTACAATGAGCAGTTCTTC. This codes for CASSKVRDPYNEQFF. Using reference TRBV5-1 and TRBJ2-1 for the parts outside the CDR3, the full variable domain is KAGVTQTPRYLIKTRGQQVTLSCSPISGHRSVSWYQQTPGQGLQFLFEYFSETQRNKGNFPGRFSGRQFSNSRSEMNVSTLELGDSALYLCASSKVRDPYNEQFFGPGTRLTVL.

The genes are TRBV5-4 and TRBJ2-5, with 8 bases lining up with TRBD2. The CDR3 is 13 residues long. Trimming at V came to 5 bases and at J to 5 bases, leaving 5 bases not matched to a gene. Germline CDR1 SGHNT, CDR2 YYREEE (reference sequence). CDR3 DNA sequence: TGTGCCAGCAGTTTTACGGGGGGGGAGACCCAGTACTTC. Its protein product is CASSFTGGETQYF.

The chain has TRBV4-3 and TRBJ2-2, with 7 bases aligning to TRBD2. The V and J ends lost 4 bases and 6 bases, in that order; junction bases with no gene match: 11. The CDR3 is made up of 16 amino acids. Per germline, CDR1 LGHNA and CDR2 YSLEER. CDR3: CASSLKIGEGPGELFF. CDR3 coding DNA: TGCGCCAGCAGCCTAAAAATAGGGGAGGGACCCGGGGAGCTGTTTTTT.